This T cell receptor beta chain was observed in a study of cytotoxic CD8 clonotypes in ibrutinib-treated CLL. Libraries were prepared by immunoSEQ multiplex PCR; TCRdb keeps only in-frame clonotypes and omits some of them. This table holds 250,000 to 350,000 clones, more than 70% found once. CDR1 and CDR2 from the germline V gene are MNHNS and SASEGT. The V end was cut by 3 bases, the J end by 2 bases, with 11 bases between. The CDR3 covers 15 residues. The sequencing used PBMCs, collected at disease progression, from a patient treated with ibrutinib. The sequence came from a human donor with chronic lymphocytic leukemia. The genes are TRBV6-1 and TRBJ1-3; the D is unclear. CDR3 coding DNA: TGTGCCAGCAGTGACCGGCGTCTTGCTGGAAACACCATATATTTT. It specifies CASSDRRLAGNTIYF.